This entry concerns a single T cell receptor beta chain. Its antigen remains unidentified. The data belong to a study of shared clonotypes between healthy human individuals. Looking at the study overall: Donors had three CD4 naive, three CD4 memory, two CD8 naive and one CD8 memory plate apiece. Study-level points and caveats: There were few donors, and this limited the genetic and exposure-history diversity represented. All-four-donor shared clonotypes had higher generation probabilities than non-shared clonotypes did. Approximately 5.3% was the fraction of naive CD4 clonotypes found shared across four donors.

The method was immunoSEQ multiplex PCR; TCRdb's version includes in-frame clones alone and lacks a portion of them. The data contain about 2 million clones, roughly 94% of them singletons. Positively selected for CCR7, the CD45RO-negative cells used as naive CD8 cells excluded terminally differentiated effector memory CD45RA+ cells. The sequenced material came from naive CD8+ T cells sorted from blood. The TCR sequence derives from a young man in good health.

Here the CDR3 reads CSAGETLPYGYTF. As DNA, the CDR3 is TGCAGCGCCGGGGAGACGCTTCCCTATGGCTACACCTTC. V is TRBV29-1 and J is TRBJ1-2; no clear D gene. The germline V gene encodes CDR1 SQVTM and CDR2 ANQGSEA. V was shortened by 7 bases and J by 4 bases, with 16 bases between the two germline ends. The CDR3 totals 13 residues.